This T cell receptor (beta chain) derives from a study of blood T cell repertoires in COVID-19. Unmatched junction bases numbered 9, after V lost 4 bases and J lost 4 bases. This CDR3 has 15 amino acids. Germline-derived CDR1 and CDR2 are MDHEN and SYDVKM. In the authors' methods: Reference gene primers were amplified, and this amplification served to estimate nucleated cell counts. Sequencing was performed with immunoSEQ multiplex PCR; in TCRdb, only in-frame clones are kept and a portion is missing. That table is the source of V, J and clone size, and D and trimming were worked out from the DNA. The sample includes some 150,000 clones, 82% of them seen just once. In its sample, this clone was seen once.

The sample consisted of peripheral blood. The sequence derives from a woman older than 75 with acute or convalescent COVID-19. The rearrangement joins TRBV28 to TRBJ1-2; 7 positions agree with TRBD1. CDR3 bases: TGTGCCAGCAGTTGGACCGAGGACAGGACCTATGGCTACACCTTC. It encodes CASSWTEDRTYGYTF.